This entry lists 13 T cell receptor beta chains sequenced from one sample in a study of circulating CD8 cells and anti-PD-1 response in melanoma. The QIAseq Immune Repertoire TCR panel built the libraries from roughly 15 ng of total RNA. TCRdb redid the calling of the reads with MiXCR, one entry per CDR3 protein. The table lists 410 or so distinct CDR3 sequences, roughly 4.7% of them singletons, with approximately 16% in the top ten. Four subsets defined by PD-1 and/or TIGIT were sorted from live CD3+CD8+TCRalphabeta+ cells. The sample was CD8+ T cells from PBMCs, taken at baseline or after one month of anti-PD-1 therapy (not recorded which). Source of these receptors: a human donor with melanoma.

This clonotype is categorized as large. The chain couples TRBV29-1 to TRBJ2-5; TRBD1 is a possible D gene (5 bases). The CDR3 totals 11 residues. V was clipped by 8 bases and J by 0 bases, with 7 bases between them. CDR1 and CDR2 from the germline V gene are SQVTM and ANQGSEA. CDR3 DNA sequence: TGCAGCACAGGCAACCAAGAGACCCAGTACTTC. As protein: CSTGNQETQYF.

By share, this clonotype counts as large (0.1 to 1%). This chain joins TRBV5-4 and TRBJ2-1; 11 bases map to TRBD2. The CDR3 covers 16 residues. From germline, CDR1 is SGHNT and CDR2 YYREEE (reference sequence). The V and J ends lost 3 bases and 1 base, in that order; junction bases with no gene match: 3. The CDR3 bases are TGTGCCAGCAGCTCGGGACTAGCGGAATCCTACAATGAGCAGTTCTTC. Translated: CASSSGLAESYNEQFF.

By its share, this clonotype is large. CDR3 protein: CASSMGTGTSYEQYF. In DNA form, the CDR3 reads TGTGCCAGTAGTATGGGGACAGGGACGAGCTACGAGCAGTACTTC. The chain uses TRBV19 and TRBJ2-7; 9 positions match TRBD1. V shed 3 bases, J shed 3 bases, and the junction held 6 bases outside the gene matches. From germline, CDR1 is LNHDA and CDR2 SQIVND (reference sequence). The CDR3 extends over 15 amino acids. The full variable domain, completed using reference TRBV19 and TRBJ2-7, is DGGITQSPKYLFRKEGQNVTLSCEQNLNHDAMYWYRQDPGQGLRLIYYSQIVNDFQKGDIAEGYSVSREKKESFPLTVTSAQKNPTAFYLCASSMGTGTSYEQYFGPGTRLTVT.

In its sample, this clonotype is large. This chain uses TRBV29-1 with TRBJ1-4; 7 nucleotides agree with TRBD1. The CDR3 has 14 amino acids. Germline lookup yields CDR1 SQVTM and CDR2 ANQGSEA. Trimming cost V 6 bases and J 8 bases; bases outside gene matches: 12. CDR3 sequence reads: CSVTGQASDEKLFF. Here the CDR3 DNA reads TGCAGCGTAACCGGACAGGCCTCCGACGAAAAACTGTTTTTT.

By its share, this clonotype is large. The V call is TRBV19, the J call TRBJ1-1, with 9 bases identical to TRBD1. The CDR3 is made up of 12 amino acids. With V trimmed by 10 bases and J by 1 base, 1 base remained unmatched. Germline loops: CDR1 LNHDA, CDR2 SQIVND (reference sequence). The CDR3 is CATGQGNTEAFF. The CDR3 DNA sequence: TGTGCCACGGGACAGGGGAACACTGAAGCTTTCTTT.

This clonotype is termed medium-sized. The chain has TRBV7-8 and TRBJ2-2; maybe TRBD2 (5 bases). Germline V gives CDR1 SGHVS, CDR2 FQNEAQ. The V gene lost 1 base and the J gene lost 6 bases, with 12 bases spanning the gap. This CDR3 has 15 residues. The CDR3 DNA follows: TGTGCCAGCAGCTTAGACCTCCTCGGGGCCGGGGAGCTGTTTTTT. Amino acid sequence: CASSLDLLGAGELFF.

Judged by abundance, this clonotype is large. This rearrangement joins TRBV29-1 to TRBJ2-7; D possibly matches TRBD1 or TRBD2 (5 bases each). The germline CDR1 and CDR2 sequences are SQVTM and ANQGSEA. The V and J ends lost 3 bases and 4 bases respectively, with 22 bases between them. The CDR3 length is 16 residues. CDR3 coding DNA: TGCAGCGTTGAGGCCGTGGGGGACGGGCTTCTATACGAGCAGTACTTC. Protein sequence: CSVEAVGDGLLYEQYF.

This clonotype is deemed medium-sized. This rearrangement joins TRBV5-4 to TRBJ2-7; possible D gene TRBD1, 5 bases. Germline V gives CDR1 SGHNT, CDR2 YYREEE (reference sequence). Trimming stripped 7 bases from V and 4 bases from J, with 18 bases between. The CDR3 is 14 amino acids. The CDR3 region is CASPPWQDIYEQYF. CDR3 nucleotides: TGTGCCAGCCCCCCCTGGCAGGACATATACGAGCAGTACTTC.

Judged by abundance, this clonotype is large (0.1 to 1%). The genes are TRBV2 and TRBJ2-1; the D gene is possibly TRBD1 (5 bases). The germline V and J ends were trimmed by 2 bases and 6 bases, with 14 bases remaining between them. This CDR3 is 15 amino acids long. From germline, CDR1 is SNHLY and CDR2 FYNNEI. This chain's CDR3 is CASSEWGKSGNEQFF. CDR3 bases: TGTGCCAGCAGTGAATGGGGCAAGTCTGGCAATGAGCAGTTCTTC.

By sample fraction, this clonotype is large. V gene TRBV4-1 combines with J gene TRBJ1-6; D ambiguous. CDR3 length: 15 amino acids. Germline V CDR1 and CDR2: MGHRA, YSYEKL. Between the trimmed V and J ends, which lost 0 bases and 4 bases, there was a span of 7 bases. CDR3 residues: CASSQDSGYNSPLHF. CDR3 coding DNA: TGCGCCAGCAGCCAAGATTCGGGGTATAATTCACCCCTCCACTTT.

This clonotype is termed large. The V gene is TRBV7-3, the J gene TRBJ2-3; 11 bases fit TRBD2. From germline, CDR1 is SGHTA and CDR2 FQGTGA. The CDR3 contains 15 residues. With 0 bases clipped from V and 6 bases from J, the junction kept 2 bases outside the gene matches. The CDR3: CASSLTPSGGDTQYF. The CDR3 region has the DNA TGTGCCAGCAGCTTAACCCCTAGCGGGGGGGATACGCAGTATTTT.

This clonotype counts as large. The chain employs TRBV6-5 and TRBJ2-5; TRBD2 matches at 7 bases. V trimming: 2 bases; J trimming: 1 base; junction bases outside the gene matches: 1. There are 14 residues in the CDR3. CDR1 and CDR2 from the germline V gene are MNHEY and SVGAGI. CDR3 sequence (DNA): TGTGCCAGCAGTTACGGGGGGGGCCAAGAGACCCAGTACTTC. Translation gives CASSYGGGQETQYF.

This clonotype is labeled as large. J is TRBJ2-3 and V is TRBV30; 8 positions agree with TRBD1. This CDR3 region has 15 residues. From germline, CDR1 is GTSNPN and CDR2 SVGIG (reference sequence). J lost 4 bases, V lost 1 base, and 7 bases had no gene match. CDR3 residues: CAWSATGGFADTQYF. The CDR3 nucleotides read TGTGCCTGGAGTGCAACAGGGGGATTCGCAGATACGCAGTATTTT.